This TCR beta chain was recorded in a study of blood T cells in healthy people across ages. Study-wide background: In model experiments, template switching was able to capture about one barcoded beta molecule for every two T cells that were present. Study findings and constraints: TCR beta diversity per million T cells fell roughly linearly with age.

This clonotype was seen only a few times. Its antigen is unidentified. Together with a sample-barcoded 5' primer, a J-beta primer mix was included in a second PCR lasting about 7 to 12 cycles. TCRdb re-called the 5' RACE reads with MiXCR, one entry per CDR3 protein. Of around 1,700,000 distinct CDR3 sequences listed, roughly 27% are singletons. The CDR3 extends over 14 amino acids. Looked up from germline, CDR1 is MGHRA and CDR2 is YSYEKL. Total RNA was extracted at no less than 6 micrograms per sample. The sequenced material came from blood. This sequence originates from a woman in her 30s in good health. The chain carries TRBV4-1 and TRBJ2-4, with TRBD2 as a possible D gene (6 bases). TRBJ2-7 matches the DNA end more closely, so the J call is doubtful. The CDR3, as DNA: TGCGCCAGCAGCCCTGGCGGGAACGTCGACGAGCAGTACTTC. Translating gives CASSPGGNVDEQYF.